Shown below are 20 T cell receptor beta chains from a single sample sequenced in a study of blood T cell repertoires in COVID-19. The repertoire was sequenced with immunoSEQ multiplex PCR; TCRdb's copy has only in-frame clones and lacks some. The sample carries around 180,000 clones, approximately 85% recorded once. Material: peripheral blood. These receptors were obtained from an elderly woman with acute or convalescent COVID-19.

The sample holds one count of this clone. The chain uses TRBV9 and TRBJ2-2, with 9 bases lining up with TRBD2. The germline V gene has CDR1 SGDLS and CDR2 YYNGEE. This CDR3 is built from 15 residues. J was trimmed by 8 bases and V by 0 bases; bases with no gene match: 5. CDR3 coding DNA: TGTGCCAGCAGCGTAGGGCGGGAGGGCCGTGGGGAGCTGTTTTTT. It codes for CASSVGREGRGELFF. Filled out from reference TRBV9 and TRBJ2-2, the complete variable domain reads DSGVTQTPKHLITATGQRVTLRCSPRSGDLSVYWYQQSLDQGLQFLIQYYNGEERAKGNILERFSAQQFPDLHSELNLSSLELGDSALYFCASSVGREGRGELFFGEGSRLTVL.

There are a few counts of this clone. The rearrangement uses TRBV5-6 and TRBJ1-6; TRBD1 agrees at 7 bases. V was pared by 4 bases and J by 10 bases, with 8 bases of the junction left unmatched. This CDR3 contains 14 residues. Germline lookup yields CDR1 SGHDT and CDR2 YYEEEE. The CDR3 sequence: CASSQGQSGSPLHF. The CDR3, as DNA: TGTGCCAGCAGCCAGGGACAGTCGGGGTCACCCCTCCACTTT.

CDR3: CASSSPNRANEKLFF. The CDR3 region has the DNA TGTGCCAGCAGCTCACCAAATAGAGCTAATGAAAAACTGTTTTTT. The chain carries TRBV7-2 and TRBJ1-4, with unresolved D. CDR1 and CDR2 from the germline V gene are SGHTA and FQGNSA. Deletions cut 4 bases from V and 3 bases from J, with 12 bases between. The CDR3 runs 15 residues. The full variable domain, completed using reference TRBV7-2 and TRBJ1-4, is GAGVSQSPSNKVTEKGKDVELRCDPISGHTALYWYRQSLGQGLEFLIYFQGNSAPDKSGLPSDRFSAERTGGSVSTLTIQRTQQEDSAVYLCASSSPNRANEKLFFGSGTQLSVL.

CDR3 residues: CASSQDWLAGGPRHTQYF. The CDR3 nucleotides are TGCGCCAGCAGCCAAGATTGGCTAGCGGGGGGTCCAAGGCATACGCAGTATTTT. The chain uses TRBV4-3 and TRBJ2-3, with 11 bases identical to TRBD2. There are 18 residues in the CDR3. With 0 bases clipped from V and 7 bases from J, the junction kept 12 bases outside the gene matches. Germline CDR1 is LGHNA and CDR2 is YSLEER.

For the CDR3, the DNA is TGTGCCAGCAGCGAGACCCGGGAGCGATCGAGTGGCTACACCTTC. Translated, it gives CASSETRERSSGYTF. The chain couples TRBV14 to TRBJ1-2; D call uncertain. The CDR3 is made up of 15 amino acids. V was pared by 5 bases and J by 7 bases, with 20 bases between. Germline CDR1 reads SGHDN; CDR2 reads FVKESK.

The chain recombines TRBV5-8 with TRBJ2-7; unclear D gene. The CDR3 extends over 11 amino acids. Germline lookup yields CDR1 SGHTS and CDR2 YDEGEE. CDR3 nucleotide sequence: TGTGCAAGCGCATTCTACTACGAGCAGTACTTC. This sequence encodes CASAFYYEQYF. The full variable domain, completed using reference TRBV5-8 and TRBJ2-7, is EAGVTQSPTHLIKTRGQQATLRCSPISGHTSVYWYQQALGLGLQFLLWYDEGEERNRGNFPPRFSGRQFPNYSSELNVNALELEDSALYLCASAFYYEQYFGPGTRLTVT.

This chain uses TRBV5-4 with TRBJ1-1; TRBD1 matches 7 bases. The CDR3 extends over 15 amino acids. V shed 6 bases, J shed 0 bases, and the junction held 8 bases outside the gene matches. Germline V gene lookup returns CDR1 SGHNT and CDR2 YYREEE (reference sequence). The DNA for the CDR3 is TGTGCCAGCAACCGGGACAGCTTGTTGAACACTGAAGCTTTCTTT. Its translation: CASNRDSLLNTEAFF.

As for this clone: Compared with germline, one end of the junction differs, possibly owing to a read error. The chain uses TRBV7-2 and TRBJ2-3; the D gene is possibly TRBD1 (5 bases). The CDR3 extends over 13 amino acids. Germline CDR1 SGHTA, CDR2 FQGNSA. CDR3 loop: CATSVGAPDTQYF. The DNA of the CDR3 is TGTGCCACCAGCGTAGGGGCGCCGGATACGCAGTATTTT.

The table lists this clone with a count of one. This chain joins TRBV21-1 and TRBJ1-1; the table assigns TRBD1, which was not confirmed against the DNA. TRBV21-1 is reported as a pseudogene. This CDR3 contains 16 residues. As DNA, the CDR3 is TGTGCCAGCAGCAGTACACGGGACAGGACGAACACTGAAGCTTTCTTT. It specifies CASSSTRDRTNTEAFF.

The chain joins TRBV7-2 to TRBJ2-5; the D gene is possibly TRBD1 (5 bases). Per germline, CDR1 SGHTA and CDR2 FQGNSA. V was pared by 5 bases and J by 5 bases, with 12 bases between. The CDR3 length is 13 residues. DNA of the CDR3: TGTGCCAGCAGCAAAGGGGCGCGGGAGACCCAGTACTTC. Its translation is CASSKGARETQYF.

The V gene is TRBV6-5, the J gene TRBJ1-1; D not certain. V lost 5 bases, J lost 0 bases, and 10 bases lay in between. Per germline, CDR1 MNHEY and CDR2 SVGAGI. The CDR3 runs to 14 residues. The DNA of the CDR3 is TGTGCCAGCAGTCCGACGGGTTTGAACACTGAAGCTTTCTTT. Translating gives CASSPTGLNTEAFF.

This clone has a single count. The V gene is TRBV6-6, the J gene TRBJ1-5, with TRBD1 matching 8 bases. Germline CDR1 is MNHNY and CDR2 is SVGAGI (reference sequence). The CDR3 runs to 14 residues. V lost 6 bases to trimming and J lost 3 bases; unmatched junction nucleotides: 4. The CDR3 spells CASRETGVNQPQHF. The CDR3 DNA reads as TGTGCCAGCAGGGAGACAGGGGTCAATCAGCCCCAGCATTTT.

J is TRBJ2-3 and V is TRBV5-1; a possible D gene is TRBD1 (6 bases). CDR1 and CDR2 from the germline V gene are SGHRS and YFSETQ. Trimming removed 2 bases at V and 6 bases at J, with 13 bases between. The CDR3 length is 14 residues. CDR3 nucleotides: TGCGCCAGCAGCTTATGGGGGCGAACGGATACGCAGTATTTT. It codes for CASSLWGRTDTQYF.

The chain couples TRBV29-1 to TRBJ2-6; 7 bases agree with TRBD1. This CDR3 contains 14 residues. The germline V gene encodes CDR1 SQVTM and CDR2 ANQGSEA. The junction had 3 bases not matched to a gene; V was cut back by 7 bases and J by 0 bases. CDR3 in amino acids: CSARDSSGANVLTF. The CDR3 DNA sequence: TGCAGCGCCCGGGACAGCTCTGGGGCCAACGTCCTGACTTTC.

V usage is TRBV7-2 and J usage is TRBJ1-4, with D perhaps matching TRBD1 (6 bases). CDR1 SGHTA and CDR2 FQGNSA come from the germline V gene. With 6 bases removed from V and 7 bases from J, the gap between germline ends came to 12 bases. The CDR3 contains 13 residues. The CDR3 spells CASRGGISEKLFF. The DNA of the CDR3 is TGTGCCAGCAGAGGGGGAATCAGTGAAAAACTGTTTTTT.

This chain uses TRBV30 with TRBJ2-3; possible D gene TRBD1, 6 bases. The V end lost 6 bases, the J end lost 4 bases, and 14 bases lay between the germline ends. CDR3 size: 13 residues. Germline V CDR1 and CDR2: GTSNPN, SVGIG (reference sequence). The CDR3, as DNA: TGTGCCTGTGACACAGGGATGCCAGATACGCAGTATTTT. As protein: CACDTGMPDTQYF. Filled out from reference TRBV30 and TRBJ2-3, the complete variable domain reads SQTIHQWPATLVQPVGSPLSLECTVEGTSNPNLYWYRQAAGRGLQLLFYSVGIGQISSEVPQNLSASRPQDRQFILSSKKLLLSDSGFYLCACDTGMPDTQYFGPGTRLTVL.

Comment on this clone: The same CDR3 can be traced to other DNA sequences in this sample. The chain has TRBV5-1 and TRBJ1-1; a possible D gene is TRBD1 (6 bases). V gave up 0 bases and J gave up 1 base, with 7 bases separating them. CDR3 length: 14 amino acids. CDR1 and CDR2 from the germline V gene are SGHRS and YFSETQ. This CDR3 reads CASSLEGQNTEAFF. The CDR3 DNA is TGCGCCAGCAGCTTGGAGGGACAGAACACTGAAGCTTTCTTT.

CDR3 nucleotide sequence: TGTGCCAGCTCACGATTAAACCGGGACAGGGGGAATAATTCACCCCTCCACTTT. This gives the protein CASSRLNRDRGNNSPLHF. The chain employs TRBV18 and TRBJ1-6; 11 nucleotides align to TRBD1. V shed 4 bases and J 5 bases; nucleotides not matched to a gene: 10. The CDR3 contains 18 residues. Germline V gives CDR1 KGHSH, CDR2 LQKENI.

This sequence joins TRBV27 and TRBJ2-1; 15 bases align to TRBD2. The CDR3 contains 14 residues. In germline, CDR1 is MNHEY, CDR2 SMNVEV (reference sequence). The junction had 11 bases not matched to a gene; V was cut back by 8 bases and J by 15 bases. The CDR3 sequence: CASGRGLAGGPSFF. CDR3 in DNA: TGTGCCAGCGGGCGCGGACTAGCGGGGGGGCCATCGTTCTTC.

The rearrangement uses TRBV3-1 (or the pseudogene TRBV3-2) and TRBJ1-2; D gene uncertain. Germline loops: CDR1 LGHDT, CDR2 YNNKEL (reference sequence). The V end was cut by 1 base, the J end by 6 bases, with 9 bases between. The CDR3 consists of 13 residues. CDR3 loop: CASSQGEPDGYTF. CDR3 nucleotide sequence: TGTGCCAGCAGCCAAGGAGAGCCTGATGGCTACACCTTC.